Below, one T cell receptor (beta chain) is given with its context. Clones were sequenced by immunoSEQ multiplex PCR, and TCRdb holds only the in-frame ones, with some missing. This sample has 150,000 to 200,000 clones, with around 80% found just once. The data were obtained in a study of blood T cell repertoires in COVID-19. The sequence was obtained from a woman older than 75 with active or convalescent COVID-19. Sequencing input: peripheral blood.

CDR3 sequence (DNA): TGCGCCAGCAGCCAAGGAGAAACAGCTAACTATGGCTACACCTTC. Translating gives CASSQGETANYGYTF. This chain connects TRBV4-1 to TRBJ1-2; unclear D gene. V was cut by 1 base and J by 0 bases, with 9 bases left in between. The CDR3 extends over 15 amino acids. Germline lookup yields CDR1 MGHRA and CDR2 YSYEKL.